This T cell receptor beta chain was recovered during a study of blood T cell repertoires in COVID-19. The protocol was immunoSEQ multiplex PCR, while the TCRdb copy is restricted to in-frame clones and leaves out a portion. The sample yields around 140,000 clones, approximately 79% seen once. Sequencing input: PBMCs or T cells enriched from blood (not recorded which). This sequence originates from a man aged 40-50 years with acute COVID-19.

CDR3: CASSPSGTGYNEQFF. DNA for the CDR3: TGTGCCAGCTCCCCTTCCGGGACAGGCTACAATGAGCAGTTCTTC. The gene calls are TRBV27 and TRBJ2-1, with 8 bases fitting TRBD1. Looked up from germline, CDR1 is MNHEY and CDR2 is SMNVEV (reference sequence). The ends lost 8 bases at V and 3 bases at J; junction bases unmatched: 9. The CDR3 is 15 amino acids.